Below are 5 T cell receptor beta chains sequenced from a single sample in a study of shared clonotypes between healthy human individuals (dated by TCRdb to 2018 to 2021). CD8 naive samples consisted of CD45RO-negative cells that were positively selected for CCR7, yielding a CD45RA+CCR7+ population without TemRA cells. Libraries came from the immunoSEQ multiplex PCR assay. TCRdb obtained this table from immuneACCESS and retained in-frame rearrangements with V and J assigned. These tables miss some clones; where compared with another copy, unresolved V genes account for less than half of the shortfall, and the remainder is unexplained. This sample comprises around 600,000 clones, around 95% of them detected only once. The leading ten clones occupy approximately 0.11% of the sample. Sequencing was performed on naive CD8+ T cells sorted from blood. Taken with the paper, the label for cell subset or site translates to: CD45RA+CCR7+. These receptors were obtained from a woman aged 30 to 39 in good health.

This chain uses TRBV28 with TRBJ1-3, with a tentative D call TRBD1 (6 bases). The length of the CDR3 is 14 residues. CDR1 is MDHEN and CDR2 is SYDVKM in the germline V gene. V was trimmed by 5 bases and J by 2 bases, leaving 10 bases between them. The CDR3 bases are TGTGCCAGCAGTACCCGGACAGCTGGAAACACCATATATTTT. It translates to CASSTRTAGNTIYF.

This sequence joins TRBV11-3 and TRBJ1-2, with D uncertain. V gave up 5 bases and J gave up 3 bases, with 13 bases separating them. CDR1 is SGHNT and CDR2 is YENEEA in the germline V gene. The CDR3 runs to 14 residues. The CDR3 sequence is CASSPRLLDYGYTF. The CDR3, as DNA: TGTGCCAGCAGCCCAAGATTATTGGACTATGGCTACACCTTC.

CDR3 loop: CASSLIFRGNEQFF. CDR3 DNA sequence: TGTGCCAGCAGTTTAATTTTTAGGGGCAATGAGCAGTTCTTC. The chain couples TRBV27 to TRBJ2-1; D possibly corresponds to TRBD1 (5 bases). Per the germline V gene, CDR1 is MNHEY and CDR2 is SMNVEV (reference sequence). The CDR3 loop spans 14 amino acids. Trimming pared 2 bases from V and 6 bases from J, leaving 11 bases between.

This chain's CDR3 is CASSQELGAGNQPQHF. DNA of the CDR3: TGCGCCAGCAGCCAAGAATTGGGGGCTGGCAATCAGCCCCAGCATTTT. J is TRBJ1-5 and V is TRBV4-1, with D possibly matching TRBD1 (6 bases). The V gene's germline CDR1 is MGHRA and CDR2 YSYEKL. Trimming removed 0 bases from V and 2 bases from J, with 11 bases in between. The length of the CDR3 is 16 residues.

This chain uses TRBV28 with TRBJ2-7; 12 bases agree with TRBD2. The V and J ends lost 4 bases and 8 bases, in that order; junction bases with no gene match: 9. The germline V gene has CDR1 MDHEN and CDR2 SYDVKM. This CDR3 spans 15 amino acids. As DNA, the CDR3 is TGTGCCAGCAGTTCACGGACTAGCGGGACCACCCAGCAGTACTTC. Translating it yields CASSSRTSGTTQQYF.